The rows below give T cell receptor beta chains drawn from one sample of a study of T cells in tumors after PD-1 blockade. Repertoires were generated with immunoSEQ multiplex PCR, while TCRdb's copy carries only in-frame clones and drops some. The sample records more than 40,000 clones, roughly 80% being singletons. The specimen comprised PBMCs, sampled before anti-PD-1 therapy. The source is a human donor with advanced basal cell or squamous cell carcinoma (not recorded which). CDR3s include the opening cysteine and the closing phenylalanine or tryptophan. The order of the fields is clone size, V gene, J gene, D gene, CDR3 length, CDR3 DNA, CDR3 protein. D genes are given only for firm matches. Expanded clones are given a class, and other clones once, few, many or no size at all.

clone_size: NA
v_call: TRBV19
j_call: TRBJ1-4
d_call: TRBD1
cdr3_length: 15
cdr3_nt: TGTGCCAGTAGTACGACAGGGGCTTTTAATGAAAAACTGTTTTTT
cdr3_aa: CASSTTGAFNEKLFF

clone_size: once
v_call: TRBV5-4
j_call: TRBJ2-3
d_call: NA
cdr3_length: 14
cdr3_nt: TGTGCCAGCAAGGGGGGCGGGGCCTCAGATACGCAGTATTTT
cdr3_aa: CASKGGGASDTQYF

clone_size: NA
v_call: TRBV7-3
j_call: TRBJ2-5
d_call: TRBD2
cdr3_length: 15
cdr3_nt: TGTGCCAGCAGCCTCGGAGGGGAGGGGCAAGAGACCCAGTACTTC
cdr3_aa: CASSLGGEGQETQYF

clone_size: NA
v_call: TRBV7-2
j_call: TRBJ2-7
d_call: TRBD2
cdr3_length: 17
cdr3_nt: TGTGCCAGCAGCTTATTGGGAGGGCGGGGGGCCTACTACGAGCAGTACTTC
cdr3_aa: CASSLLGGRGAYYEQYF

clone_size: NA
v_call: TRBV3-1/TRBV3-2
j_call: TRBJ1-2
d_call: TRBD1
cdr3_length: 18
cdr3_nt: TGTGCCAGCAGCCAAGTGAGAGGGGACAGGGGTTTTAACTATGGCTACACCTTC
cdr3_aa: CASSQVRGDRGFNYGYTF

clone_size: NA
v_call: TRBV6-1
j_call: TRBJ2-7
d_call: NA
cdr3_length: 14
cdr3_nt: TGTGCCAGCAGTGAAGTTAAGGAAACCTACGAGCAGTACTTC
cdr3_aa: CASSEVKETYEQYF

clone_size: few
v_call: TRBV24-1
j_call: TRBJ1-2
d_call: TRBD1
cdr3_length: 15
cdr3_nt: TGTGCCACCAGTGAGACGGGACAGCACATAGGGGGCTACACCTTC
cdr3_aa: CATSETGQHIGGYTF

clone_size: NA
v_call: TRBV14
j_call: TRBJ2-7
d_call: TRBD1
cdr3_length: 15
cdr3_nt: TGTGCCAGCAGCCCGACAGGGGGCCTGTCCTACGAGCAGTACTTC
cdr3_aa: CASSPTGGLSYEQYF

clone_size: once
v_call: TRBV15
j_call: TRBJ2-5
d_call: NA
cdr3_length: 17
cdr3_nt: TGTGCCACCAGCAGAGATAGAGGCGGAACCTTCCAAGAGACCCAGTACTTC
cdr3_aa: CATSRDRGGTFQETQYF

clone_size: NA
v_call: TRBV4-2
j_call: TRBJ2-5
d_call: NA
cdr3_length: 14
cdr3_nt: TGTGCCAGCAGCCAAGATCTAGGCCAAGAGACCCAGTACTTC
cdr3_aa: CASSQDLGQETQYF

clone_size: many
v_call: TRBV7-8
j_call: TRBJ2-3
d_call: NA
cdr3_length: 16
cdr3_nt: TGTGCCAGCAGCTCTACGGGCGGGCTAAGCACAGATACGCAGTATTTT
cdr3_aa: CASSSTGGLSTDTQYF

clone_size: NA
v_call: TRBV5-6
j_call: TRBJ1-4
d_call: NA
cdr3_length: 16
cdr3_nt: TGTGCCAGCAGCTTGTTCCTGGACAGTTATGAGGAAAAACTGTTTTTT
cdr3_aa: CASSLFLDSYEEKLFF

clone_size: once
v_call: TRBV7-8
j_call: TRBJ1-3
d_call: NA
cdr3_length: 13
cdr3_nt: TGTGCCAGCAGCAGGGGTCTTAGGGACACCATATATTTT
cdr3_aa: CASSRGLRDTIYF

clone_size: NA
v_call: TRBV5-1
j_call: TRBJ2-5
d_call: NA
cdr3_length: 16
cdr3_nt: TGCGCCAGCAGCTTGGGCAGGGGACTCAAGGAGGAGACCCAGTACTTC
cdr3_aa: CASSLGRGLKEETQYF

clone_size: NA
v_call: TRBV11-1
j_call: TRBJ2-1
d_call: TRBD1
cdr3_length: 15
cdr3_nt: TGTGCCAGCAGCTTACCCGGGACAGTTTACAATGAGCAGTTCTTC
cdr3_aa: CASSLPGTVYNEQFF

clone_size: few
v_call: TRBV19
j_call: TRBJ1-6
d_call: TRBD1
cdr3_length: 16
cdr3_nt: TGTGCCAGTAAAACAGGGGGCACGGACCGGAATTCACCCCTCCACTTT
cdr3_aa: CASKTGGTDRNSPLHF

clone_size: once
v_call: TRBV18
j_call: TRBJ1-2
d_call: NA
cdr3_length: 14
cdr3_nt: TGTGCCAGCTCACCAGAAGGGCGACACTATGGCTACACCTTC
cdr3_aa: CASSPEGRHYGYTF

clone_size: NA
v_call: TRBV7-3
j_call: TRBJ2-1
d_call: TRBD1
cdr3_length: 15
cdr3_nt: TGTGCCAGCAGCTTAACTAAAGACAGGGACAATGAGCAGTTCTTC
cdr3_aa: CASSLTKDRDNEQFF

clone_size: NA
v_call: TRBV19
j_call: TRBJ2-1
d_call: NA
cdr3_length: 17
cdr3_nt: TGTGCCAGTAGTCGAACCTGGGACGACAGCTCCTACAATGAGCAGTTCTTC
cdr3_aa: CASSRTWDDSSYNEQFF

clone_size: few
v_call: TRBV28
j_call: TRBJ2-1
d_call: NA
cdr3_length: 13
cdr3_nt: TGTGCCAGCCGCAACGGGGGCCGGAATGAGCAGTTCTTC
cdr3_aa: CASRNGGRNEQFF

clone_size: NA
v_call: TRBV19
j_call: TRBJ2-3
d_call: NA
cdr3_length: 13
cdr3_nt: TGTGCCAGCTCCCTGACACACACAGATACGCAGTATTTT
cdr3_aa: CASSLTHTDTQYF

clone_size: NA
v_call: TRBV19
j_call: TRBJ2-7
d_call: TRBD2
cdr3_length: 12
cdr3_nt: TGTGCCAGTAGTCCTAGCGGGGGACCCTCCCACTTC
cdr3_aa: CASSPSGGPSHF

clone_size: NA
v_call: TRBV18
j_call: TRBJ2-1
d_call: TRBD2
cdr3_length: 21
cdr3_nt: TGTGCCAGCTCATCGGGACTAGCGGGGGGGCCCACGGTTTTCTCCTACAATGAGCAGTTCTTC
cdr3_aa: CASSSGLAGGPTVFSYNEQFF

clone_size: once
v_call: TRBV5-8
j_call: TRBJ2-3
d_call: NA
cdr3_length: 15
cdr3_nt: TGTGCCAGCAGCTTGAAACCGGGCGAGGCAGATACGCAGTATTTT
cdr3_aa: CASSLKPGEADTQYF

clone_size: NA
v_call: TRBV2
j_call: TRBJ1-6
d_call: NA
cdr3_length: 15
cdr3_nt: TGTGCCAGCAGTGAAGCGCAGAGGAATAATTCACCCCTCCACTTT
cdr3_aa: CASSEAQRNNSPLHF

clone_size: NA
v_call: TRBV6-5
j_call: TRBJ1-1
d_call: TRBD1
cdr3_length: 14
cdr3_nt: TGTGCCAGCAGTCGTCGGACAGGGCACACTGAAGCTTTCTTT
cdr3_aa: CASSRRTGHTEAFF

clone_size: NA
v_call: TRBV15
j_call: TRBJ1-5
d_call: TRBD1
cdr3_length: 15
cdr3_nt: TGTGCCACCAGCAGAGGATCAGGGGGGGATCAGCCCCAGCATTTT
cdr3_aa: CATSRGSGGDQPQHF

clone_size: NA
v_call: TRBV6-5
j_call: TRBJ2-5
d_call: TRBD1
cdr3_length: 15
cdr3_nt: TGTGCCAGCAGTTACGGACAGGGCGGCGGGGAGACCCAGTACTTC
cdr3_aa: CASSYGQGGGETQYF

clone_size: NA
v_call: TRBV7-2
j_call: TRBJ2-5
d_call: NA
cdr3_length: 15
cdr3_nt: TGTGCCAGCAGCTTAGGGGTGCATTTAGAGGAGACCCAGTACTTC
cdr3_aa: CASSLGVHLEETQYF

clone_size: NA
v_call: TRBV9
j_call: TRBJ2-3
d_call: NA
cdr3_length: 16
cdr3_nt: TGTGCCAGCAGCCCATTGAACACCCTAAGCACAGATACGCAGTATTTT
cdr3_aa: CASSPLNTLSTDTQYF

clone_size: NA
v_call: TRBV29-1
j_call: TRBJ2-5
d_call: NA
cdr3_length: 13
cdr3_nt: TGCAGCGCTACCGCGACTCAGTTGGAGACCCAGTACTTC
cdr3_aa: CSATATQLETQYF

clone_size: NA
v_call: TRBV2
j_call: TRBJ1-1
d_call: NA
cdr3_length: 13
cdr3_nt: TGTGCCAGCAGCGTACAAGTGAACACTGAAGCTTTCTTT
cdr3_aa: CASSVQVNTEAFF

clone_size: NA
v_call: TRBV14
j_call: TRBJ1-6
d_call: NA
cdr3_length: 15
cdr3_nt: TGTGCCAGCAGCCTACATGGCTCCTATAATTCACCCCTCCACTTT
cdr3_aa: CASSLHGSYNSPLHF

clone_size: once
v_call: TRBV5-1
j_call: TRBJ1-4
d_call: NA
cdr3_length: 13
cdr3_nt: TGCGCCAGCAAGGAGTCAGAGGAGGAAAAACTGTTTTTT
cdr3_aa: CASKESEEEKLFF

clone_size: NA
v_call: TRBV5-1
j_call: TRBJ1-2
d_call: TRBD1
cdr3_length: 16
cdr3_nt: TGCGCCAGCAGCACGGGACAGGGGGCGCATGGCTATGGCTACACCTTC
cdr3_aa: CASSTGQGAHGYGYTF

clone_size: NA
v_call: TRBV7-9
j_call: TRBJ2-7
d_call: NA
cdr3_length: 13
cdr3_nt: TGTGCCAGCAGCCCCGGTACCTCCTACGAGCAGTACTTC
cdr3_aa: CASSPGTSYEQYF

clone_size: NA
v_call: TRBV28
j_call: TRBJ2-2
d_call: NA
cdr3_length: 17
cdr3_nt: TGTGCCAGCAGTTCTGGCCTGGAGGGTAAGGGCACCGGGGAGCTGTTTTTT
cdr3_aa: CASSSGLEGKGTGELFF

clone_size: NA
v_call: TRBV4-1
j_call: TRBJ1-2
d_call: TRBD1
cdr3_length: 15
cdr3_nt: TGCGCCAGCAGCCCGGGCACAGGGGGCTACTATGGCTACACCTTC
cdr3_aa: CASSPGTGGYYGYTF

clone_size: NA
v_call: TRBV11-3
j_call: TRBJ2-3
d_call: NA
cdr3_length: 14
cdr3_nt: TGTGCCAGCAGCTCGGGTGCGGCGACAGATACGCAGTATTTT
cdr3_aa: CASSSGAATDTQYF

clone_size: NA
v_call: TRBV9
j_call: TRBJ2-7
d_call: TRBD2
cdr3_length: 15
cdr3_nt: TGTGCCAGCAGCGTAGGGACTAGCGGGGTGGGCGAGCAGTACTTC
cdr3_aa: CASSVGTSGVGEQYF

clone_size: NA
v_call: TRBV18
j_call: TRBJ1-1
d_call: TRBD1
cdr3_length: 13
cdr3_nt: TGTGCCAGCTTGGGACAGTCGGACACTGAAGCTTTCTTT
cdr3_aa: CASLGQSDTEAFF

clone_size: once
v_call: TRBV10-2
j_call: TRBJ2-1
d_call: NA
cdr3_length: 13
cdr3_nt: TGCGCCACTTCAATGGGGCCGGGAGTTGAGCAGTTCTTC
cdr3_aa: CATSMGPGVEQFF

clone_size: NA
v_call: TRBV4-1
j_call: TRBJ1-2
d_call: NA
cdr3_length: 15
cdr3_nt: TGCGCCAGCAGCCAAGAAGTGGGGGCAGGGTATGGCTACACCTTC
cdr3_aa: CASSQEVGAGYGYTF

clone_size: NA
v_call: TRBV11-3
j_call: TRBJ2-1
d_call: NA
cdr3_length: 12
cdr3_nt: TGTGCCAGCAGCTTAGTCCTAGGGGAGCAGTTCTTC
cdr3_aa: CASSLVLGEQFF

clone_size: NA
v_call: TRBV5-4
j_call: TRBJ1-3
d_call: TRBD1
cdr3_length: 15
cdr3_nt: TGTGCCAGCAGCTTAGGACAGGCCAATGGAAACACCATATATTTT
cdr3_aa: CASSLGQANGNTIYF

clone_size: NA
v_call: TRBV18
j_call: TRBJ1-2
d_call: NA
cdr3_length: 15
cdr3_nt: TGTGCCAGCTCATACACCCAGGACAGTAACTATGGCTACACCTTC
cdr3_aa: CASSYTQDSNYGYTF

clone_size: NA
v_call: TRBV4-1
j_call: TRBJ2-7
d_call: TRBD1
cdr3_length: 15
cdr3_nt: TGCGCCAGCAGCCAACCGGGACAGGGGGTGTGGGGGCAGTACTTC
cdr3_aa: CASSQPGQGVWGQYF

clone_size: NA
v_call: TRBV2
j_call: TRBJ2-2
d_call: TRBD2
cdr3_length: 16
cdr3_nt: TGTGCCAGCAGTCAGACTAGCGGGAGGTATACCGGGGAGCTGTTTTTT
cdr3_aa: CASSQTSGRYTGELFF

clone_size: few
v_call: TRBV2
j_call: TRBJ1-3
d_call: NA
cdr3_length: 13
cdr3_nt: TGTGCCAGCAGTGACAGGAAAGGAAACACCATATATTTT
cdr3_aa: CASSDRKGNTIYF

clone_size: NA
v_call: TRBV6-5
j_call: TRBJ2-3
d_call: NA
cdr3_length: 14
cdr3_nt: TGTGCCAGCAGTTACATGGAGTATGGAGATACGCAGTATTTT
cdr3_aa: CASSYMEYGDTQYF

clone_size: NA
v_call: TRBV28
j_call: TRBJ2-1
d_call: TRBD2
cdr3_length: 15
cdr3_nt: TGTGCCAGCAGTCAGGGACTAGCGGGAGTTGGTGAGCAGTTCTTC
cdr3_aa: CASSQGLAGVGEQFF

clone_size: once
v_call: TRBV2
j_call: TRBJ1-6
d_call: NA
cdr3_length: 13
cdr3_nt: TGTGCCAGCAGGGGGGGTTATGGTTCACCCCTCCACTTT
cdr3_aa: CASRGGYGSPLHF

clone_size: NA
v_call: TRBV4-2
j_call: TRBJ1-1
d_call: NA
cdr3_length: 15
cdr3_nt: TGTGCCAGCAGCCAAGATTCGGGTGTCGGCACTGAAGCTTTCTTT
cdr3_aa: CASSQDSGVGTEAFF

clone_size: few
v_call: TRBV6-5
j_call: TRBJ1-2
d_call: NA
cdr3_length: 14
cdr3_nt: TGTGCCAGCAGTTCACTCGCGACAGAACAAGGCTACACCTTC
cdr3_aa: CASSSLATEQGYTF

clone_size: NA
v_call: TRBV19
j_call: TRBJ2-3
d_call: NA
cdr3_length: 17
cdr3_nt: TGTGCCAGTAGTATCCCCCGGGGACGGGACGTCCCCGATACGCAGTATTTT
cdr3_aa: CASSIPRGRDVPDTQYF